Each of the 31 T cell receptor beta chains below was sequenced from the same sample in a study of T cells expressing NK-cell markers. No DNA is given; TCRdb re-called the 5' RACE reads and lists each CDR3 protein once. The table for this sample gives a few hundred thousand distinct CDR3 sequences. The specimen was blood T cells: a sorted CD56 or NKG2C T cell subset, CD4+ or CD8+ T cells, or bulk PBMC T cells (not recorded which). The source is a young man in good health.

The rearrangement links TRBV5-1 to TRBJ1-2. Germline CDR1 reads SGHRS; CDR2 reads YFSETQ. The CDR3 covers 15 residues. The CDR3 here is CASSFGPGERSGYTF.

The V call is TRBV5-1, the J call TRBJ2-1; TCRdb selects TRBD2, and the lack of DNA leaves this call unchecked. The CDR3 has 18 amino acids. Germline loops: CDR1 SGHRS, CDR2 YFSETQ. The CDR3 reads CASSPTVAGGHTYNEQFF.

The V call is TRBV19, the J call TRBJ2-3; as DNA is missing, the TRBD1 call by TCRdb cannot be tested. The CDR3 runs to 13 residues. The germline CDR1 and CDR2 sequences are LNHDA and SQIVND (reference sequence). CDR3 sequence reads: CASAPLQGDTQYF.

The chain employs TRBV5-1 and TRBJ2-2; the D call from TCRdb, TRBD2, cannot be confirmed without DNA. This CDR3 region has 20 residues. Germline V lookup: CDR1 SGHRS, CDR2 YFSETQ. CDR3 in amino acids: CASSLSWSGASHPDTGELFF.

V gene TRBV12-3 or TRBV12-4 combines with J gene TRBJ2-1; the TRBD2 assignment by TCRdb is unverifiable without DNA. The CDR3 loop spans 16 amino acids. CDR3 in amino acids: CASSTPSGRAIFEQFF.

V usage is TRBV2 and J usage is TRBJ1-2; without DNA, the TCRdb call of TRBD1 cannot be checked. The CDR3 has 14 residues. Germline V CDR1 and CDR2: SNHLY, FYNNEI. The CDR3 loop is CASSDPLTGDGYTF.

CDR3 in amino acids: CASSLAQLGANVLTF. This chain joins TRBV11-2 and TRBJ2-6. The CDR3 totals 15 residues. CDR1 and CDR2 (germline): SGHAT, FQNNGV.

The gene calls are TRBV11-2 and TRBJ1-5; absent DNA, TCRdb's TRBD1 call cannot be checked. This CDR3 is built from 13 residues. Germline assignment: CDR1 SGHAT and CDR2 FQNNGV. The CDR3 is CASSSDRDGPQHF.

J is TRBJ2-4 and V is TRBV6-2 or TRBV6-3; TCRdb's assignment of TRBD2 cannot be checked, as there is no DNA. This CDR3 spans 11 amino acids. Germline V gene sequence: CDR1 MNHEY, CDR2 SVGEGT. CDR3: CASRSGNIQYF.

The V and J genes are TRBV7-8 and TRBJ2-1. In germline, CDR1 is SGHVS, CDR2 FQNEAQ. This CDR3 comprises 14 residues. The CDR3: CASSLSQFYNEQFF.

The chain recombines TRBV6-1 with TRBJ2-1; without DNA, the TCRdb call of TRBD2 cannot be checked. CDR1 is MNHNS, CDR2 SASEGT, per germline. The CDR3 is 16 residues long. CDR3 amino acids: CASGQTGTRVGNEQFF.

The rearrangement links TRBV7-6 to TRBJ2-3; the TRBD2 assignment by TCRdb is unverifiable without DNA. CDR1 is SGHVS and CDR2 is FNYEAQ in the germline V gene. The CDR3 covers 15 residues. The CDR3 sequence is CASSGLAGLTDTQYF.

The CDR3 spells CASSQEPRTSGSISYNEQFF. J is TRBJ2-1 and V is TRBV4-3; TCRdb gives TRBD2 as the D gene, but with no DNA this cannot be confirmed. This CDR3 has 20 residues. Germline V gives CDR1 LGHNA, CDR2 YSLEER.

This chain connects TRBV7-9 to TRBJ1-1. The CDR3 contains 12 residues. Germline V gene sequence: CDR1 SEHNR, CDR2 FQNEAQ (reference sequence). The CDR3 spells CASSSARTEAFF.

The chain employs TRBV5-1 and TRBJ2-1. The CDR3 totals 16 residues. The germline CDR1 and CDR2 sequences are SGHRS and YFSETQ. CDR3 residues: CASSPGFDGSYNEQFF.

CDR3 amino acids: CASSQDRTTYEQYF. This chain links TRBV4-3 with TRBJ2-7. The length of the CDR3 is 14 residues. Looked up from germline, CDR1 is LGHNA and CDR2 is YSLEER.

The genes are TRBV27 and TRBJ2-7; the D call from TCRdb, TRBD2, cannot be confirmed without DNA. This CDR3 spans 15 amino acids. Germline CDR1 MNHEY, CDR2 SMNVEV (reference sequence). The chain's CDR3 is CASSPMRVPRYEQYF.

The chain uses TRBV24-1 and TRBJ2-3; TCRdb names TRBD1, which stays unverified in the absence of DNA. The CDR3 runs 14 residues. Germline V CDR1 and CDR2: KGHDR, SFDVKD. CDR3 sequence: CATSDPTGLPTQYF.

The chain is built from TRBV29-1 and TRBJ2-1. The CDR3 contains 13 residues. CDR1 is SQVTM, CDR2 ANQGSEA, per germline. CDR3 in amino acids: CSVVPGLYNEQFF.

The chain links TRBV5-1 to TRBJ2-7. Per germline, CDR1 SGHRS and CDR2 YFSETQ. This CDR3 contains 14 residues. The CDR3 spells CASSPSGSLDEQYF. Complete variable domain (other parts from reference TRBV5-1 and TRBJ2-7): KAGVTQTPRYLIKTRGQQVTLSCSPISGHRSVSWYQQTPGQGLQFLFEYFSETQRNKGNFPGRFSGRQFSNSRSEMNVSTLELGDSALYLCASSPSGSLDEQYFGPGTRLTVT.

The chain carries TRBV29-1 and TRBJ2-3; with no DNA, the TCRdb D assignment of TRBD2 cannot be verified. Germline lookup yields CDR1 SQVTM and CDR2 ANQGSEA. The CDR3 has 15 amino acids. The CDR3: CSVAERTSGIDTQYF.

V usage is TRBV12-5 and J usage is TRBJ1-1; TCRdb picks TRBD1, but there is no DNA to check that call. Germline assignment: CDR1 LGHNT and CDR2 FRNRAP. This CDR3 contains 12 residues. CDR3 residues: CASGPTGRQAFF.

The chain joins TRBV30 to TRBJ2-7; TCRdb selects TRBD1, and the lack of DNA leaves this call unchecked. Germline V CDR1 and CDR2: GTSNPN, SVGIG (reference sequence). CDR3 length: 12 amino acids. CDR3: CAWRQGAYEQYF.

The genes are TRBV20-1 and TRBJ2-5; TCRdb selects TRBD2, and the lack of DNA leaves this call unchecked. Germline CDR1 and CDR2: DFQATT and SNEGSKA (reference sequence). The CDR3 spans 17 residues. The chain's CDR3 is CSCTSGSFGYNQETQYF.

V usage is TRBV6-1 and J usage is TRBJ1-3. Per germline, CDR1 MNHNS and CDR2 SASEGT. The CDR3 loop spans 15 amino acids. CDR3 residues: CASSEYDISGNTIYF.

The chain links TRBV4-2 to TRBJ2-1; TCRdb returns TRBD2, unconfirmable since there is no DNA. CDR3 length: 16 residues. Per the germline V gene, CDR1 is LGHNA and CDR2 is YNFKEQ. This CDR3 is CASSQEVRTSVHEQFF.

V is TRBV7-8 and J is TRBJ2-1; TCRdb lists TRBD2, though no DNA is available to test this call. CDR1 SGHVS and CDR2 FQNEAQ come from the germline V gene. CDR3 length: 15 residues. The chain's CDR3 is CASSPRRLIPDEQFF.

This chain uses TRBV18 with TRBJ2-2; TCRdb's D gene call, TRBD1, goes unchecked for lack of DNA. In germline, CDR1 is KGHSH, CDR2 LQKENI. The CDR3 runs to 15 residues. The CDR3: CASSPDRTNTGELFF.

V is TRBV20-1 and J is TRBJ1-3; without DNA, the TCRdb call of TRBD1 cannot be checked. CDR1 and CDR2 from the germline V gene are DFQATT and SNEGSKA (reference sequence). The CDR3 covers 14 residues. The CDR3 protein is CSAVGANSGNTIYF.

The V and J genes are TRBV7-9 and TRBJ2-1. The CDR3 is 17 residues long. CDR1 is SEHNR, CDR2 FQNEAQ, per germline (reference sequence). The chain's CDR3 is CASSPTYQRQQSNEQFF. Combining the CDR3 with reference TRBV7-9 and TRBJ2-1 gives the whole variable domain DTGVSQNPRHKITKRGQNVTFRCDPISEHNRLYWYRQTLGQGPEFLTYFQNEAQLEKSRLLSDRFSAERPKGSFSTLEIQRTEQGDSAMYLCASSPTYQRQQSNEQFFGPGTRLTVL.

This chain joins TRBV15 and TRBJ2-1; TCRdb reports TRBD2, a call that lacks DNA to check it against. The CDR3 loop spans 15 amino acids. Looked up from germline, CDR1 is LNHNV and CDR2 is YYDKDF (reference sequence). The CDR3 protein is CATSRIAGGAGEQFF.